The 17 T cell receptor beta chains below were found in one sample sequenced in a study of shared T cell receptors in the human thymus. Sequenced by immunoSEQ multiplex PCR; TCRdb stores in-frame clones only, minus some. The repertoire holds hundreds of thousands of clones, with roughly 94% as singletons. Source material: thymocytes. The receptors stem from a human donor.

This chain uses TRBV6-1 with TRBJ2-5, with 7 bases matching TRBD2. CDR3 length: 15 residues. Germline CDR1 is MNHNS and CDR2 is SASEGT. V lost 0 bases to trimming and J lost 5 bases; unmatched junction nucleotides: 6. The CDR3 nucleotides are TGTGCCAGCAGTGAAGCTCGAAGGGAGGGGGAGACCCAGTACTTC. Translating it yields CASSEARREGETQYF.

This clone was picked up one time. This sequence joins TRBV10-3 and TRBJ2-4; possibly TRBD1 or TRBD2 for D (5 bases each). The CDR3 is 15 amino acids. Trimming took off 9 bases at V and 2 bases at J, with 17 bases between the two ends. Germline V gives CDR1 ENHRY, CDR2 SYGVKD. The DNA for the CDR3 is TGTGCCATAAAGAGGGGCGCGGATTCCAAAAACATTCAGTACTTC. Translated, it gives CAIKRGADSKNIQYF.

The V gene is TRBV9, the J gene TRBJ1-4; 8 bases agree with TRBD1. J lost 3 bases, V lost 5 bases, and 3 bases had no gene match. CDR3 length equals 14 residues. The germline V gene has CDR1 SGDLS and CDR2 YYNGEE. Written as DNA, the CDR3 is TGTGCCAGCAGTGAGGACAGGGCTAATGAAAAACTGTTTTTT. The encoded protein is CASSEDRANEKLFF. Filled out from reference TRBV9 and TRBJ1-4, the complete variable domain reads DSGVTQTPKHLITATGQRVTLRCSPRSGDLSVYWYQQSLDQGLQFLIQYYNGEERAKGNILERFSAQQFPDLHSELNLSSLELGDSALYFCASSEDRANEKLFFGSGTQLSVL.

The chain has TRBV6-4 and TRBJ1-3; D uncertain. The CDR3 spans 15 residues. Per germline, CDR1 MRHNA and CDR2 SNTAGT. V dropped 0 bases and J dropped 0 bases, with 6 bases sitting between them. The CDR3 region is CASSDSRCSGNTIYF. The CDR3 DNA sequence: TGTGCCAGCAGTGACTCGAGATGCTCTGGAAACACCATATATTTT.

This clone is a singleton in its sample. The rearrangement links TRBV9 to TRBJ2-7, with a possible D match to TRBD2 (6 bases). The V end was cut by 4 bases, the J end by 5 bases, with 13 bases between. CDR3 length equals 13 residues. Germline lookup yields CDR1 SGDLS and CDR2 YYNGEE. CDR3 sequence reads: CASSQWDSDEQYF. CDR3 coding DNA: TGTGCCAGCAGCCAATGGGACTCAGACGAGCAGTACTTC.

The chain has TRBV27 and TRBJ2-5; no firm D call. Between the trimmed V and J ends, which lost 6 bases and 4 bases, there was a span of 9 bases. Germline V lookup: CDR1 MNHEY, CDR2 SMNVEV (reference sequence). The CDR3 covers 12 residues. Written as DNA, the CDR3 is TGTGCCAGCAGCCGCTGGGGAGAGACCCAGTACTTC. Residues: CASSRWGETQYF.

This chain connects TRBV27 to TRBJ2-2; 12 nucleotides align to TRBD2. Germline V gene data show CDR1 as MNHEY and CDR2 as SMNVEV (reference sequence). The CDR3 runs 19 residues. The V and J ends lost 6 bases and 6 bases, in that order; junction bases with no gene match: 17. This chain's CDR3 is CASSPSGTSGSTHPGELFF. The CDR3 DNA is TGTGCCAGCAGCCCCTCCGGGACTAGCGGGTCCACCCACCCCGGGGAGCTGTTTTTT.

Turning to this clone: The sample contains more than one DNA sequence encoding this CDR3. The genes are TRBV19 and TRBJ2-7, with TRBD1 as a possible D gene (5 bases). There are 11 residues in the CDR3. From germline, CDR1 is LNHDA and CDR2 SQIVND (reference sequence). V was pared by 9 bases and J by 0 bases, with 6 bases between. The CDR3 protein is CASRDSYEQYF. In nucleotides, the CDR3 is TGTGCCAGCAGGGACTCCTACGAGCAGTACTTC.

The chain employs TRBV7-8 and TRBJ1-2, with 8 bases matching TRBD1. After removal of 5 bases from V and 3 bases from J, the junction contained 2 bases not matched to a gene. Germline V CDR1 and CDR2: SGHVS, FQNEAQ. This CDR3 region has 13 residues. CDR3: CASSPTGDYGYTF. In DNA form, the CDR3 reads TGTGCCAGCAGCCCGACAGGGGACTATGGCTACACCTTC.

CDR3 sequence reads: CAISEADDMSTYTF. Here the CDR3 DNA reads TGTGCCATCAGTGAGGCAGATGATATGTCTACCTACACCTTC. This chain links TRBV10-3 with TRBJ1-2; D gene uncertain. Germline V gives CDR1 ENHRY, CDR2 SYGVKD. The CDR3 length is 14 residues. The V end was cut by 2 bases, the J end by 10 bases, with 17 bases between.

About this clone: At one end the junction does not follow the germline gene, possibly because of a read error. This chain links TRBV7-7 with TRBJ2-3; D is possibly TRBD1 (6 bases). The CDR3 covers 15 residues. CDR1 and CDR2 from the germline V gene are SSHAT and FNYEAQ (reference sequence). CDR3 coding DNA: TGTGCTAGCAGCAAAGGGGCAGGGGGCACAGATACGCAGTATTTT. Protein: CASSKGAGGTDTQYF.

The V and J genes are TRBV6-5 and TRBJ1-1, with no clear D. This CDR3 comprises 12 residues. V was shortened by 5 bases and J by 1 base, with 5 bases between the two germline ends. Germline values: CDR1 MNHEY, CDR2 SVGAGI. The CDR3 DNA reads TGTGCCAGCAGTAACAGGAACACTGAAGCTTTCTTT. Encoded protein: CASSNRNTEAFF.

This sequence joins TRBV19 and TRBJ1-1; 8 bases agree with TRBD1. Germline V gives CDR1 LNHDA, CDR2 SQIVND (reference sequence). The CDR3 is 16 residues long. J was trimmed by 1 base and V by 5 bases; bases with no gene match: 9. The CDR3 reads CASSSHVTGENTEAFF. DNA of the CDR3: TGTGCCAGTAGTTCCCATGTGACAGGGGAGAACACTGAAGCTTTCTTT.

The rearrangement uses TRBV30 and TRBJ1-1, with D unclear. Germline CDR1 is GTSNPN and CDR2 is SVGIG (reference sequence). This CDR3 is built from 11 residues. Trimming stripped 7 bases from V and 4 bases from J, with 10 bases between. The CDR3 DNA follows: TGTGCCTTCCATTGGAGCACTGAAGCTTTCTTT. Residues: CAFHWSTEAFF.

This clone was counted a single time. The DNA for the CDR3 is TGTGCCAGCAGCGCCCACCCCCACCTTGAGCATCGGCCTGGAAACACCATATATTTT. Translating gives CASSAHPHLEHRPGNTIYF. The chain combines TRBV7-9 with TRBJ1-3, with D unclear. V lost 5 bases to trimming and J lost 2 bases, with 25 bases between them. The CDR3 consists of 19 residues. Germline V lookup: CDR1 SEHNR, CDR2 FQNEAQ (reference sequence). The whole variable domain, filled in from reference TRBV7-9 and TRBJ1-3, reads DTGVSQNPRHKITKRGQNVTFRCDPISEHNRLYWYRQTLGQGPEFLTYFQNEAQLEKSRLLSDRFSAERPKGSFSTLEIQRTEQGDSAMYLCASSAHPHLEHRPGNTIYFGEGSWLTVV.

This chain uses TRBV10-2 with TRBJ1-1, with D possibly TRBD1 on 6 matching bases. CDR1 is WSHSY and CDR2 is SAAADI in the germline V gene. The V and J ends lost 2 bases and 4 bases respectively, with 17 bases between them. This CDR3 has 16 amino acids. CDR3 coding DNA: TGCGCCAGCAGTGAGATAGGGCGGGGGGCTCTCACTGAAGCTTTCTTT. It encodes CASSEIGRGALTEAFF.

V usage is TRBV28 and J usage is TRBJ1-2; D gene uncertain. This CDR3 contains 11 residues. Germline CDR1 MDHEN, CDR2 SYDVKM. V was shortened by 5 bases and J by 8 bases, with 9 bases between the two germline ends. The CDR3 DNA follows: TGTGCCAGCAGTACAACGGGGGGCTACACCTTC. Amino acids: CASSTTGGYTF.